This TCR beta chain was obtained from a study of cytomegalovirus exposure and HLA in healthy donors. Per germline, CDR1 LNHNV and CDR2 YYDKDF (reference sequence). This CDR3 contains 16 residues. The V gene end was trimmed by 7 bases and the J gene end by 0 bases; junction bases not matched to a gene: 8. PCR amplification relied on 60 Vbeta primers (plus 13 Jbeta primers). The repertoire was sequenced with immunoSEQ multiplex PCR; TCRdb's copy has only in-frame clones and lacks some. The data show about 94,000 clones, 81% seen once. The TCR sequence derives from a human donor in good health. V gene TRBV15 combines with J gene TRBJ1-4, with 7 bases aligning to TRBD1. The sequenced sample consisted of PBMCs. The CDR3 DNA reads TGTGCCACCACCCCGACAGGGCCCGCAACTAATGAAAAACTGTTTTTT. This encodes CATTPTGPATNEKLFF.